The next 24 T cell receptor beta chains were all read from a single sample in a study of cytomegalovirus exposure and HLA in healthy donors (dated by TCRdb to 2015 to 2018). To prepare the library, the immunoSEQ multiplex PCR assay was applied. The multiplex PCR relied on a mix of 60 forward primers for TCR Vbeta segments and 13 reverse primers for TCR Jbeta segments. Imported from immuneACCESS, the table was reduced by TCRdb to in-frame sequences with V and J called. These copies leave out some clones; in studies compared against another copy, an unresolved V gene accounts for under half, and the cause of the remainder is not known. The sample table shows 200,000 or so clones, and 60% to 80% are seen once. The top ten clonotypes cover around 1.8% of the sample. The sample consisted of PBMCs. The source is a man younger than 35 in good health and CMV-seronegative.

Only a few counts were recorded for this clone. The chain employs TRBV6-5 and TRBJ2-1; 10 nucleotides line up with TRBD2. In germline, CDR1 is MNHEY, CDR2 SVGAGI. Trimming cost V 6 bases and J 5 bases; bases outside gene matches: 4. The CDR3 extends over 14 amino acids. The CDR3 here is CASRAGGPHNEQFF. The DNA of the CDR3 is TGTGCCAGCAGAGCGGGGGGGCCCCACAATGAGCAGTTCTTC.

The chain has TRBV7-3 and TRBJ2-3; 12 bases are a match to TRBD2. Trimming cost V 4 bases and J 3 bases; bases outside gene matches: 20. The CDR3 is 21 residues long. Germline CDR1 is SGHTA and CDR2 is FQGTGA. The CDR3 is CASSSPLTSGGSQATTDTQYF. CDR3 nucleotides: TGTGCCAGCAGCTCCCCCCTAACTAGCGGGGGGTCTCAGGCCACAACAGATACGCAGTATTTT.

The CDR3 DNA reads as TGTGCCAGCAGTTTAGAGGAGCGTCCCTCCTACAATGAGCAGTTCTTC. Its protein product is CASSLEERPSYNEQFF. The gene calls are TRBV28 and TRBJ2-1, with D hard to call. Trimming pared 2 bases from V and 0 bases from J, leaving 11 bases between. This CDR3 is built from 16 residues. The germline CDR1 and CDR2 sequences are MDHEN and SYDVKM.

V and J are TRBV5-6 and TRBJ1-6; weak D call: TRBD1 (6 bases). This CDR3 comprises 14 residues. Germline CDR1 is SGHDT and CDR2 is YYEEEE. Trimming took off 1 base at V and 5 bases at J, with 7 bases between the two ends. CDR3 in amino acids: CASSLTGNNSPLHF. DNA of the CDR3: TGTGCCAGCAGCTTGACAGGGAATAATTCACCCCTCCACTTT.

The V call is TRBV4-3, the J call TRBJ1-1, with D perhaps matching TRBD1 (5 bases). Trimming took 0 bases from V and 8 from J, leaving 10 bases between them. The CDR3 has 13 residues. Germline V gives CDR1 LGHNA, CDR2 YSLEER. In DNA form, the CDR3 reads TGCGCCAGCAGCCAAGATATGACAGAGGAAGCTTTCTTT. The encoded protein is CASSQDMTEEAFF.

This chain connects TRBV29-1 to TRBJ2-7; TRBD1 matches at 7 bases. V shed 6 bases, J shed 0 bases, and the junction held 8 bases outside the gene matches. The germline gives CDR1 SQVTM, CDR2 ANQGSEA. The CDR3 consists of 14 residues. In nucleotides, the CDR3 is TGCAGCGTGACAGGGAGCGTCTACTCCTACGAGCAGTACTTC. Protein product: CSVTGSVYSYEQYF.

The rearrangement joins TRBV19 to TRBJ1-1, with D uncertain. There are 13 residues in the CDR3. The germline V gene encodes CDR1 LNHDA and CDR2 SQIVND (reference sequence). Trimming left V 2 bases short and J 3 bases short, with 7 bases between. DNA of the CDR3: TGTGCCAGTAGTATACAGGCTTACACTGAAGCTTTCTTT. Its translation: CASSIQAYTEAFF.

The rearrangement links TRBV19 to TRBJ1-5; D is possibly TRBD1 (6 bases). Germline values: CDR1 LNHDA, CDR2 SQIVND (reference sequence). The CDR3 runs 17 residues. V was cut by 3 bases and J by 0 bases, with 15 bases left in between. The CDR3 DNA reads TGTGCCAGTAGTATTCCAGGGGAAGCCTATAGCAATCAGCCCCAGCATTTT. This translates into CASSIPGEAYSNQPQHF.

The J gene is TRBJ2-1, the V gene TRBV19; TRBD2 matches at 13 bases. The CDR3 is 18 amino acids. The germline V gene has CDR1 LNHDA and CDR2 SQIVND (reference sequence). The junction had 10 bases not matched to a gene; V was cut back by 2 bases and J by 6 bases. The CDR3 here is CASSIRATSGGYSNEQFF. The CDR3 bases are TGTGCCAGTAGTATAAGGGCGACTAGCGGGGGGTACAGCAATGAGCAGTTCTTC.

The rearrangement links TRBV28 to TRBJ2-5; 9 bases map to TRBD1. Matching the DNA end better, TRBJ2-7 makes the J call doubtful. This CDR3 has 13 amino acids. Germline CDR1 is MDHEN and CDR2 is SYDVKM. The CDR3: CASTPDRGYEQYF. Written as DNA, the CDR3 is TGTGCCAGCACCCCGGACAGGGGCTACGAGCAGTACTTC.

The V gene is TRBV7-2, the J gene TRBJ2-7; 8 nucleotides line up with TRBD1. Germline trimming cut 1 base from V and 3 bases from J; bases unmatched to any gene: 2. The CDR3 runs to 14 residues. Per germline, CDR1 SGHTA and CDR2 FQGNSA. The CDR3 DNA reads TGTGCCAGCAGCTTAGGGGACAGGAGCTACGAGCAGTACTTC. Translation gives CASSLGDRSYEQYF.

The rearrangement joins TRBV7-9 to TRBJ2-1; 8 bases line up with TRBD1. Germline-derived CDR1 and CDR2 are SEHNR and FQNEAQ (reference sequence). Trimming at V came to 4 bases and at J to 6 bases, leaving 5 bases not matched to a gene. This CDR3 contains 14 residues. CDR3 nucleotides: TGTGCCAGCAGCTACGGACAGGGCGGCAATGAGCAGTTCTTC. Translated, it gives CASSYGQGGNEQFF.

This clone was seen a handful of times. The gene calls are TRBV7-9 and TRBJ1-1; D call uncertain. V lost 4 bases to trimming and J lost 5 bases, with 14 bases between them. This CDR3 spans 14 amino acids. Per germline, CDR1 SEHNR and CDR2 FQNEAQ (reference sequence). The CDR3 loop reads CASSSQSSGTEAFF. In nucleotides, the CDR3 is TGTGCCAGCAGCTCGCAATCATCCGGGACTGAAGCTTTCTTT.

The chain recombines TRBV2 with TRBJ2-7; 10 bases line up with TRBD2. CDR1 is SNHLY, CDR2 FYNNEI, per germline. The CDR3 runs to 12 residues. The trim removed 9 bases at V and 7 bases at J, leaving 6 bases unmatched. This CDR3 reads CASTGTSVEQYF. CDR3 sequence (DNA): TGTGCCAGTACCGGGACTAGCGTTGAGCAGTACTTC.

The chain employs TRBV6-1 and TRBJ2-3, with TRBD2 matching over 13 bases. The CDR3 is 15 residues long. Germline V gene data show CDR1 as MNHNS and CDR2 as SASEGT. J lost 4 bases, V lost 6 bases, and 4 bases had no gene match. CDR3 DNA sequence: TGTGCCAGCAGCGAACTAGCGGGGGGGGCAGATACGCAGTATTTT. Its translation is CASSELAGGADTQYF.

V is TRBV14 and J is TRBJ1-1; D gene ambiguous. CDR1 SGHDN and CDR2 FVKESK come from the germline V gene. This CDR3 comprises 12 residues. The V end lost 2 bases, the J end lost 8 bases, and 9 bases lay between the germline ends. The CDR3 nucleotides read TGTGCCAGCAGCCAATCGGGGTTCGAAGCTTTCTTT. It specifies CASSQSGFEAFF.

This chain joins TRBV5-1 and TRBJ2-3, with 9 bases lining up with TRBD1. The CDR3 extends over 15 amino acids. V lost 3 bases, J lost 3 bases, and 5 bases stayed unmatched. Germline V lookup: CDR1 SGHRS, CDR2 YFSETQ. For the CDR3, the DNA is TGCGCCAGCAGCTGGGGACAGGGTGGAACAGATACGCAGTATTTT. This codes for CASSWGQGGTDTQYF.

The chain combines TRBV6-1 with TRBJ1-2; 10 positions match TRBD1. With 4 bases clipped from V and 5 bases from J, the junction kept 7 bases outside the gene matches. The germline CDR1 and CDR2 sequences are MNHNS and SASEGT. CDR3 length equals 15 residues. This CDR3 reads CASSGPGQGTYGYTF. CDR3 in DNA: TGTGCCAGCAGTGGACCGGGACAGGGGACTTATGGCTACACCTTC.

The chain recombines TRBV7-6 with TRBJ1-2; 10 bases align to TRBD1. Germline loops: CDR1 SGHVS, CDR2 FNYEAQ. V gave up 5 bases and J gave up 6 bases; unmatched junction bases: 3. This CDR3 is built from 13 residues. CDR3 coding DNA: TGTGCCAGCAGCGACGGGACAGGGGATGGCTACACCTTC. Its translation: CASSDGTGDGYTF.

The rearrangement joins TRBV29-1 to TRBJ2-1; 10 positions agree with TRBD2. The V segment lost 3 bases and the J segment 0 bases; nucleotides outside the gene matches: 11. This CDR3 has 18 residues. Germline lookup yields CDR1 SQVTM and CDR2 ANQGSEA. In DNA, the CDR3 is TGCAGCGTTGATCCAGCGGGAGGGTTTCAGAGCTCCTACAATGAGCAGTTCTTC. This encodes CSVDPAGGFQSSYNEQFF.

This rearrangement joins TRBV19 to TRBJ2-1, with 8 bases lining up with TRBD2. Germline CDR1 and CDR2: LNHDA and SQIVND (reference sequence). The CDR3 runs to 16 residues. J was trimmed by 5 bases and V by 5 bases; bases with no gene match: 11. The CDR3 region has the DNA TGTGCCAGTAGTCGCTTATCGGGACTAGGGAACAATGAGCAGTTCTTC. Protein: CASSRLSGLGNNEQFF.

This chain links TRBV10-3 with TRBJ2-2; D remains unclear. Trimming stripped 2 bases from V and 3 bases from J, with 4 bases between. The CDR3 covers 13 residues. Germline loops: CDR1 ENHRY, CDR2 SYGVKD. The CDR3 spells CAISELDTGELFF. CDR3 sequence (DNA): TGTGCCATCAGTGAGCTCGACACCGGGGAGCTGTTTTTT.

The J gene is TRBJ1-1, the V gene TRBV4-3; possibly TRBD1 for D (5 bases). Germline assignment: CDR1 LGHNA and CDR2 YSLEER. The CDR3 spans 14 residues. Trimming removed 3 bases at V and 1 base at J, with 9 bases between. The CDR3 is CASSQGGWNTEAFF. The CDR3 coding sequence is TGCGCCAGCAGCCAGGGGGGGTGGAACACTGAAGCTTTCTTT.

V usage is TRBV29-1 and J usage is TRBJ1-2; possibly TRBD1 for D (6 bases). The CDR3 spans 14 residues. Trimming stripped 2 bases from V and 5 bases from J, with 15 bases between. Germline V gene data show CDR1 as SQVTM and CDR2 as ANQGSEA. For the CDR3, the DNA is TGCAGCGTTGAACGGACAGCGCCTTATTATGGCTACACCTTC. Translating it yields CSVERTAPYYGYTF.